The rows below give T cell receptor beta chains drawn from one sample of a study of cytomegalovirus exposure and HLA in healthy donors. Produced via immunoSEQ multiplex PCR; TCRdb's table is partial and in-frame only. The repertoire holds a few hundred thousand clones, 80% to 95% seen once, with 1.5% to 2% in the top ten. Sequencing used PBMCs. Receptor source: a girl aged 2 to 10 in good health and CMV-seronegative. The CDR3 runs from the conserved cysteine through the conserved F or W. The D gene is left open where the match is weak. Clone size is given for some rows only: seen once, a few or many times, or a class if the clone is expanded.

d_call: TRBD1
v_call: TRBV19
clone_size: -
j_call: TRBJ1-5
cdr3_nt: TGTGCCAGTACAGGGGGCTATTATCAGCCCCAGCATTTT
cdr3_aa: CASTGGYYQPQHF

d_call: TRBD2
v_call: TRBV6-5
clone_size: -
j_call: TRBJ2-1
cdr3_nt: TGTGCCAGCAGTACCGTGGCGGGGGGGAACGAGCAGTTCTTC
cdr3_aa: CASSTVAGGNEQFF

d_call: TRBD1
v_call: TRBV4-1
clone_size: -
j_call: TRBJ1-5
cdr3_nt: TGCGCCAGCAGCGACGGGGACAGACTCAATCAGCCCCAGCATTTT
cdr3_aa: CASSDGDRLNQPQHF

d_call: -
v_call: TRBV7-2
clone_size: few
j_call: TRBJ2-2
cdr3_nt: TGTGCCAGCAGCCCGGGTGTCACCGGGGAGCTGTTTTTT
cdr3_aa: CASSPGVTGELFF

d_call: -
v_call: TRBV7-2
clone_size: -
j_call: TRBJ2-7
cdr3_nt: TGTGCCAGCAGCCTGGCCAGTCGCTACGAGCAGTACTTC
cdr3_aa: CASSLASRYEQYF

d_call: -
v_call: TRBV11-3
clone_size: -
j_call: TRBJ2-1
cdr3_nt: TGTGCCAGCAGCTTAGGAGGGGGGATGCGGGAGAAACAAAATGAGCAGTTCTTC
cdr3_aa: CASSLGGGMREKQNEQFF

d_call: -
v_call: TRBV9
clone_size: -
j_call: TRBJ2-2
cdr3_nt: TGTGCCAGCAACGTAGGGAGACAGGAAGGTACCGGGGAGCTGTTTTTT
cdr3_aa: CASNVGRQEGTGELFF

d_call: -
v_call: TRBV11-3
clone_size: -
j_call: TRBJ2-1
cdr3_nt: TGTGCCAGCAGCACTAGGGGAGGCGGCTACAATGAGCAGTTCTTC
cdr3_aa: CASSTRGGGYNEQFF

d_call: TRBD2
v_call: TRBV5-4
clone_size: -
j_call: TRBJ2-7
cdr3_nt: TGTGCCAGCAGCGTAAGCCTAGCGGGCACCTACGAGCAGTACTTC
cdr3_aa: CASSVSLAGTYEQYF

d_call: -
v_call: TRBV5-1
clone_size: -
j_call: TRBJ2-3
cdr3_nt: TGCGCCAGCAGCGTGCCGGGAGCAGATACGCAGTATTTT
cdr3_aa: CASSVPGADTQYF

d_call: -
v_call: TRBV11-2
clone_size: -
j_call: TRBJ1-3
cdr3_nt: TGTGCCCACCTAGACCGCTCTGGAAACACCATATATTTT
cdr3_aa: CAHLDRSGNTIYF

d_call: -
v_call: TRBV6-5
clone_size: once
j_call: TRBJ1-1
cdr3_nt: TGTGCCAGCAGTTACCGGCCCCAGGGGCGCGGCACTGAAGCTTTCTTT
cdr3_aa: CASSYRPQGRGTEAFF

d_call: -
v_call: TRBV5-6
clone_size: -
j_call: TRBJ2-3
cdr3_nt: TGTGCCAGCAGCTTGGCCGTTAGTGGCACAGATACGCAGTATTTT
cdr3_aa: CASSLAVSGTDTQYF

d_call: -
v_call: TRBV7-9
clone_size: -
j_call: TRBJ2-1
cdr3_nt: TGTGCCAGCTTGGGGGCCCCCTCCTACAATGAGCAGTTCTTC
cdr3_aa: CASLGAPSYNEQFF

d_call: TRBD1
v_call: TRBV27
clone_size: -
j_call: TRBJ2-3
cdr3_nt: TGTGCCAGCAGTTTAAACAGGGGATCAGATACGCAGTATTTT
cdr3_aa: CASSLNRGSDTQYF

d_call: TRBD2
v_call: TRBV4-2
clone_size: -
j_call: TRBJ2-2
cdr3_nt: TGTGCCAGCAGCCAAGCCCCTCAGTGGGAGGGTGGAGGGGAGCTGTTTTTT
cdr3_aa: CASSQAPQWEGGGELFF

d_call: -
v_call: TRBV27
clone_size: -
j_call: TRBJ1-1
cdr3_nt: TGTGCCAGCTGGGAGGGGAACACTGAAGCTTTCTTT
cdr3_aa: CASWEGNTEAFF

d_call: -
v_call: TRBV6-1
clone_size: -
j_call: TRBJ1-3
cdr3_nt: TGTGCCAGCAGTGGCCCCGACTCTCACTCTGGAAACACCATATATTTT
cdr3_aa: CASSGPDSHSGNTIYF

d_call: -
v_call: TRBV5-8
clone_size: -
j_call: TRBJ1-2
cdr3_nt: TGTGCCAGCAGCTCCCTAGTGATCTATGGCTACACCTTC
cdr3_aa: CASSSLVIYGYTF

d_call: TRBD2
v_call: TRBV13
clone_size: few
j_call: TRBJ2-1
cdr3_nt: TGTGCCAGCAGCTTAGTCGGCCTAGCGGGGGGGAATGAGCAGTTCTTC
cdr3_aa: CASSLVGLAGGNEQFF

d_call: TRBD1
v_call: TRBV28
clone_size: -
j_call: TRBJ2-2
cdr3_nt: TGTGCCAGCAGTTTAACAGGGGCCGGGGAGCTGTTTTTT
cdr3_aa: CASSLTGAGELFF

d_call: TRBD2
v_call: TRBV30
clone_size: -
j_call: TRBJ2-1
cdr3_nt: TGTGCCTGCTTCGGAAGCGGGGGGCACGGGTTCTTC
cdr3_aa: CACFGSGGHGFF

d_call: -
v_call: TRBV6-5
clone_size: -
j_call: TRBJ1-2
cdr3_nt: TGTGCCAGCAGTTACTCGGGGGGTGGCTACACCTTC
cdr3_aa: CASSYSGGGYTF

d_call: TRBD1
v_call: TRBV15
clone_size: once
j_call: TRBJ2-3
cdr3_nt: TGTGCCACCAGCAGAGGAGTGGGGACAGGGACAGATACGCAGTATTTT
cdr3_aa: CATSRGVGTGTDTQYF

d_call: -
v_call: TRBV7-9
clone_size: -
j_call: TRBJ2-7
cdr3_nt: TGTGCCAGCAGCCTCAGTGTCGAGCAGTACTTC
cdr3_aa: CASSLSVEQYF

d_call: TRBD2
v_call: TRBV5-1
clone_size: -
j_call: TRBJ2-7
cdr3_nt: TGCGCCAGCAGCTTGACTAGCGGGGCTTATAGCTCCTACGAGCAGTACTTC
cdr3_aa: CASSLTSGAYSSYEQYF

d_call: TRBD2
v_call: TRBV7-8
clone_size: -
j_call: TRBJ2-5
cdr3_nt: TGTGCCAGCAGCTTGGCCTTGGTGGCGGGAGTTGGTGAGACCCAGTACTTC
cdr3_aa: CASSLALVAGVGETQYF

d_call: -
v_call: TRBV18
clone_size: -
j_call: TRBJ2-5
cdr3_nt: TGTGCCAGCTCGCGAACGCGGCGGGGTTCGGAGACCCAGTACTTC
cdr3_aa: CASSRTRRGSETQYF

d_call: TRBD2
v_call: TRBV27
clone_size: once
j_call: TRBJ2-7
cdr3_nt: TGTGCCAGCAGCTCGGGGACTAGCTCCAAGCGGCAGTACTTC
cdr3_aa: CASSSGTSSKRQYF

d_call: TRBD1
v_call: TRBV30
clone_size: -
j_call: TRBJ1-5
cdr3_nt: TGTGCCTGGGGGGGACAGGGGAGTGTTCAGCCCCAGCATTTT
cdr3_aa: CAWGGQGSVQPQHF

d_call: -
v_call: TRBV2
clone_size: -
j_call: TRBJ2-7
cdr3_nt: TGTGCCAGCAGTTACTCTTCCTACGAGCAGTACTTC
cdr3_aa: CASSYSSYEQYF

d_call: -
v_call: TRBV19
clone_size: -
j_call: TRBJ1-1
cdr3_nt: TGTGCCAGTACACTCGCGAACACTGAAGCTTTCTTT
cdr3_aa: CASTLANTEAFF